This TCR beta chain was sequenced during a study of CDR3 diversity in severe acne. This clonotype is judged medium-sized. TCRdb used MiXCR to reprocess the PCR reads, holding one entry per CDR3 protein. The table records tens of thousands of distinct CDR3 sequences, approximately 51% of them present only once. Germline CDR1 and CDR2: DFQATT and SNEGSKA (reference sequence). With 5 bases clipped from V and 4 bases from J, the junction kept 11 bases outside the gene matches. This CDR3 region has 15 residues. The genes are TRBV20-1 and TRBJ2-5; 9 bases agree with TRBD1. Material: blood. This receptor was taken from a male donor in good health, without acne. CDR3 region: CSADRGTGIGETQYF. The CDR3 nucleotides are TGCAGTGCTGACCGCGGGACAGGGATCGGAGAGACCCAGTACTTC.